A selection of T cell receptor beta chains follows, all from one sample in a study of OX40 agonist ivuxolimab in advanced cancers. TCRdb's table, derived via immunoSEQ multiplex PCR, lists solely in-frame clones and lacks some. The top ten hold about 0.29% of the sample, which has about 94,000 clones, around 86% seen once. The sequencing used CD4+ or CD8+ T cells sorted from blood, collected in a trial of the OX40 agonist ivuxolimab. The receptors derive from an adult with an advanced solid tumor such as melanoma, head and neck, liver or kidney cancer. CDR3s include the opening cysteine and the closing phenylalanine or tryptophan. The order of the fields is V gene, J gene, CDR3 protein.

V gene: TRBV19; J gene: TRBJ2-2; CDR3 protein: CAIQQGGRDTGELFF
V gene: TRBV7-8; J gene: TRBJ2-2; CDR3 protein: CASSLVGELFF
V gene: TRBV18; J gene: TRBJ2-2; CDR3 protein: CASSPQKTAIGELFF
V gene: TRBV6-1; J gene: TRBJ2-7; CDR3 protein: CASSDGGYEQYF
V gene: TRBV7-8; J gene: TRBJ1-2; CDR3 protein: CASSLDRGEDYGYTF
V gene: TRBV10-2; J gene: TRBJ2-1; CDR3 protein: CASRDSSYNEQFF
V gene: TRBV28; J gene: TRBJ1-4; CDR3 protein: CASSSARVQSNEKLFF
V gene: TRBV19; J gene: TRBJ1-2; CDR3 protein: CATSGTGAINYGYTF
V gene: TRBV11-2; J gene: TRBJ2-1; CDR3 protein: CASRFDIPGLSPYNEQFF
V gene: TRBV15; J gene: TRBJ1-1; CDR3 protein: CATSAFRDGTEAFF
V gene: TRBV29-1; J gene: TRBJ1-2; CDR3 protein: CSVETPGQVNGYTF
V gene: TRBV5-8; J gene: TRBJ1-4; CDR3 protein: CASSLAAFSTNEKLFF
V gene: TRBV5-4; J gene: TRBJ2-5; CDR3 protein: CASSSRQGTSETQYF
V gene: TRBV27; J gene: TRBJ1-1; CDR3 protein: CASSITGAPTNTEAFF
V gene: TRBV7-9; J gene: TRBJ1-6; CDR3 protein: CASSLQTGYGNSPLHF
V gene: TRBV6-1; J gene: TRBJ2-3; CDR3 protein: CASSVTPRTGGGTSTDTQYF
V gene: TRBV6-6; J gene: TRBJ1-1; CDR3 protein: CASSYEAPTEAFF
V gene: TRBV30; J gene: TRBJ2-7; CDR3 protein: CAWSGQPKTRRRQKNPYEQYF
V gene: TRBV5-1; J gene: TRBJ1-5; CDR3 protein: CASSLEGQGYNQPQHF
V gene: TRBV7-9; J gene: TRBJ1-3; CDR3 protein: CASSLAVSYSSGNTIYF
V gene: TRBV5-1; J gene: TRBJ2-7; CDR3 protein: CASSLAGREYDEQYF
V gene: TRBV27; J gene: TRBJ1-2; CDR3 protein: CASSLSQWVYGYTF
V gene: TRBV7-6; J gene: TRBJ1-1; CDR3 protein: CASSLVSLVMNTEAFF
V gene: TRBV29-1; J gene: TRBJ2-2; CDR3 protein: CSVVGGGGSTGELFF
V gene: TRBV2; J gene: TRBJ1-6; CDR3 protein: CASGDQETSPLHF
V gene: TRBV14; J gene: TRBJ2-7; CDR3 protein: CASSLQGLAGNEQYF
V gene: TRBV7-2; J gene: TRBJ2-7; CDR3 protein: CAVIDQRLANYEQYF
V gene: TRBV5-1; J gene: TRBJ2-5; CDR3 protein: CASSGGLETQYF
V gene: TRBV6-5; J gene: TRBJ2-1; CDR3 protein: CASSYYRELYNEQFF
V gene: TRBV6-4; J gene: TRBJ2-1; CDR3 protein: CASRPQTSGGDEQFF
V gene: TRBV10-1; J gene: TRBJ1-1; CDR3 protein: CASRDNLNTEAFF
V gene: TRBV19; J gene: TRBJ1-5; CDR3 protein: CASMEGSDRGQPQHF
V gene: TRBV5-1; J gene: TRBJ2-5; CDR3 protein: CASSPSGASGTSAQYF
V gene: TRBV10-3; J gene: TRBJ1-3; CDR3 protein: CATSGTADGNTIYF
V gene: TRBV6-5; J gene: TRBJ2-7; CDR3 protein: CASRSHRQPPYEQYF
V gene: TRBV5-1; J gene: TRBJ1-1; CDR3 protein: CASSPGDRGMNTEAFF
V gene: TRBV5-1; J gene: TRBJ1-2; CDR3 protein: CASSLGAGQGSDYGYTF
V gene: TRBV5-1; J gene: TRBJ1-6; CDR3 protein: CASSLSGENSPLHF
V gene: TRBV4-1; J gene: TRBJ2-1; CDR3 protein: CASSRPGTSSYNEQFF
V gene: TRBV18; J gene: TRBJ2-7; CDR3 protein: CASSLKTSGVYEQYF
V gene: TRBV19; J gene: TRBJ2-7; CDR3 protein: CASSYSGQGFEQYF
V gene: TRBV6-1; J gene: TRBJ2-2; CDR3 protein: CASRTSGGAAGELFF
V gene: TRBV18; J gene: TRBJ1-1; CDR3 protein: CASSPIKTGTEAFF
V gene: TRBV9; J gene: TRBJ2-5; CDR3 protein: CASSAGDRVETQYF
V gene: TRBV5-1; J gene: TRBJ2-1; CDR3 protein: CASSPWRGGSGNEQFF
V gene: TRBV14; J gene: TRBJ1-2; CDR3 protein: CASSQRAPDSRSGYGYTF